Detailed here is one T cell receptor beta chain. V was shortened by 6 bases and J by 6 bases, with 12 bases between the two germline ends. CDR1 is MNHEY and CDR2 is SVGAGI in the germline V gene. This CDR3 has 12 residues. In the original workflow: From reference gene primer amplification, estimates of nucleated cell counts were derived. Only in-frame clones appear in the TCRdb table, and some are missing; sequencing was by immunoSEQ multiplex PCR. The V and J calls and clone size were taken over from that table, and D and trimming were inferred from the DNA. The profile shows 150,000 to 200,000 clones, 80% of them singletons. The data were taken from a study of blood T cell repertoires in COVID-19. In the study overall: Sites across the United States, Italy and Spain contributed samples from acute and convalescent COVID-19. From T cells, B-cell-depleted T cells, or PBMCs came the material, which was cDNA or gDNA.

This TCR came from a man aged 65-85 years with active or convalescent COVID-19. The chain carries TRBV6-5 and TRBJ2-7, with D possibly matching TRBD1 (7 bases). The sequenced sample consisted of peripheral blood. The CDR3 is CASSRQGLEQYF. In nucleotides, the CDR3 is TGTGCCAGCAGCCGACAGGGACTCGAGCAGTACTTC.